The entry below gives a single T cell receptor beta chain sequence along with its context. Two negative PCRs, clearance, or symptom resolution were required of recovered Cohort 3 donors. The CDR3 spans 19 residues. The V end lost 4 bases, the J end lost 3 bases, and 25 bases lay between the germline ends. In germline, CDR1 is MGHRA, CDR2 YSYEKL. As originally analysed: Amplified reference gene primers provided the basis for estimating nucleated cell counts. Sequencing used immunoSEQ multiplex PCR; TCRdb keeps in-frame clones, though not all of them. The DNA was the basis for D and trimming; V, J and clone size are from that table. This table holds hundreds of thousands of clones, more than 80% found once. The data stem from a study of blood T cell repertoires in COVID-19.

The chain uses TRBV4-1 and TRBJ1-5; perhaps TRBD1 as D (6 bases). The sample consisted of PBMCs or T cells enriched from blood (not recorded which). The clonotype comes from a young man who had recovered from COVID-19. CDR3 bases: TGCGCCAGCAGCCCCTCGCGGGGGGGCTGGGGGGGGATCAATCAGCCCCAGCATTTT. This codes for CASSPSRGGWGGINQPQHF.